Listed below are T cell receptor beta chains from one sample, sequenced in a study of regulatory T cells in long-lasting Graves disease. TCRdb reanalysed the multiplex PCR reads using MiXCR and keeps one entry per CDR3 protein. Of hundreds of thousands of distinct CDR3 sequences listed, around 15% are singletons. This sample was also put to use in a study of T cells in Graves' hyperthyroidism and ophthalmopathy.

The source material was peripheral blood mononuclear cells (PBMCs), sampled at new diagnosis, from a patient treated with antithyroid drugs. Receptors were obtained from a woman aged 30 to 39 with Graves disease. Both conserved end residues are part of each CDR3. A D gene is named only where the DNA matches it firmly. Rows may omit the clone size; those that give it use once, few, many or a size class.

J gene | clone size | V gene | D gene | CDR3 protein | CDR3 DNA
TRBJ2-3 | many | TRBV7-9 | . | CASSPRGTSSTDTQYF | TGTGCCAGCAGCCCCCGGGGGACATCGTCCACAGATACGCAGTATTTT
TRBJ2-1 | . | TRBV27 | TRBD2 | CASRTSGRSEQFF | TGTGCCAGCAGGACTAGCGGGAGGAGTGAGCAGTTCTTC
TRBJ2-1 | few | TRBV20-1 | TRBD1 | CSARDAEGQGTPLQYNEQFF | TGCAGTGCTAGAGATGCCGAGGGACAGGGAACCCCCCTCCAATACAATGAGCAGTTCTTC
TRBJ2-1 | many | TRBV4-1 | . | CASSQVIRKDEQFF | TGCGCCAGCAGCCAAGTAATTAGAAAGGATGAGCAGTTCTTC
TRBJ1-2 | few | TRBV19 | . | CASSMGHLVNYGYTF | TGTGCCAGTAGTATGGGACACCTCGTTAACTATGGCTACACCTTC
TRBJ1-5 | . | TRBV6-1 | . | CASRSPSRFQPQHF | TGTGCCAGCAGATCTCCCAGTAGGTTTCAGCCCCAGCATTTT
TRBJ1-3 | many | TRBV6-5 | . | CASSYSSAGGNTIYF | TGTGCCAGCAGTTACTCGTCCGCGGGTGGAAACACCATATATTTT
TRBJ2-4 | few | TRBV3-1 | . | CASSQGPAGSQYF | TGTGCCAGCAGCCAGGGGCCGGCGGGCAGCCAGTACTTC
TRBJ1-4 | . | TRBV9 | . | CASSVTPRPGNEKLFF | TGTGCCAGCAGCGTCACCCCCCGGCCAGGGAATGAAAAACTGTTTTTT
TRBJ2-7 | many | TRBV7-2 | . | CASSQELPYEQYF | TGTGCCAGCAGCCAAGAGCTCCCCTACGAGCAGTACTTC
TRBJ2-6 | . | TRBV28 | TRBD1 | CATNRGSGANVLTF | TGTGCCACTAACAGGGGCTCTGGGGCCAACGTCCTGACTTTC
TRBJ2-1 | . | TRBV9 | . | CASSGPHLAARSYNEQFF | TGTGCCAGCAGCGGTCCACATCTAGCTGCTCGCTCCTACAATGAGCAGTTCTTC
TRBJ2-3 | many | TRBV11-1 | TRBD2 | CASSHGLAGITDTQYF | TGTGCCAGCAGCCACGGACTAGCGGGGATCACAGATACGCAGTATTTT
TRBJ2-2 | few | TRBV18 | . | CASSLADQGGAYAGELFF | TGTGCCAGCTCACTGGCCGACCAGGGAGGTGCCTATGCCGGGGAGCTGTTTTTT
TRBJ1-1 | . | TRBV7-9 | . | CASSLVRPNTEAFF | TGTGCCAGCAGCTTAGTACGCCCGAACACTGAAGCTTTCTTT
TRBJ2-7 | many | TRBV20-1 | TRBD1 | CSAHRDRDRGLNEQYF | TGCAGTGCTCACCGAGACCGGGACAGGGGGCTTAACGAGCAGTACTTC
TRBJ1-3 | many | TRBV7-8 | . | CASSLRQQGHSGNTIYF | TGTGCCAGCAGCTTAAGACAACAGGGCCACTCTGGAAACACCATATATTTT
TRBJ2-1 | many | TRBV30 | TRBD2 | CAYQLAGFNNEQFF | TGTGCCTACCAGCTAGCGGGGTTTAACAATGAGCAGTTCTTC
TRBJ2-7 | many | TRBV7-8 | TRBD1 | CASSSYRGRYSYEQYF | TGTGCCAGCAGCTCCTACAGGGGGCGATATTCCTACGAGCAGTACTTC
TRBJ2-7 | many | TRBV6-2/TRBV6-3 | TRBD2 | CASSYIPLAGSSYEQYF | TGTGCCAGCAGTTATATCCCCTTAGCGGGAAGCTCCTACGAGCAGTACTTC
TRBJ2-7 | many | TRBV7-2 | . | CASSLIAGPDYEQYF | TGTGCCAGCAGCTTAATTGCGGGGCCAGACTACGAGCAGTACTTC
TRBJ1-2 | . | TRBV29-1 | TRBD1 | CSVGQGSDGYTF | TGCAGCGTCGGACAGGGATCGGATGGCTACACCTTC
TRBJ2-1 | many | TRBV28 | TRBD2 | CASVPPGLAGHEQFF | TGTGCCAGCGTCCCACCGGGACTAGCGGGACATGAGCAGTTCTTC
TRBJ2-2 | few | TRBV6-5 | TRBD2 | CASSYFGTSGAGELFF | TGTGCCAGCAGTTACTTCGGGACTAGCGGCGCCGGGGAGCTGTTTTTT
TRBJ1-4 | many | TRBV7-2 | . | CASSHQPGQDEKLFF | TGTGCCAGCAGCCATCAACCGGGACAAGATGAAAAACTGTTTTTT
TRBJ2-1 | many | TRBV6-2/TRBV6-3 | TRBD2 | CASWTRFNEQFF | TGTGCCAGCTGGACTAGGTTCAATGAGCAGTTCTTC
TRBJ1-5 | few | TRBV5-6 | . | CASSSYRDHQPQHF | TGTGCCAGCAGCTCCTACAGGGACCATCAGCCCCAGCATTTT
TRBJ2-7 | many | TRBV6-5 | TRBD1 | CASSYETEGANEQYF | TGTGCCAGCAGTTACGAAACTGAGGGGGCGAACGAGCAGTACTTC
TRBJ1-2 | many | TRBV15 | TRBD1 | CATNTGAQYGYTF | TGTGCCACCAACACAGGGGCCCAGTATGGCTACACCTTC
TRBJ2-5 | many | TRBV13 | TRBD1 | CASSRGTGEHQETQYF | TGTGCCAGCAGCCGTGGGACAGGGGAGCACCAAGAGACCCAGTACTTC
TRBJ2-7 | many | TRBV10-1 | TRBD2 | CASMQGLANSYEQYF | TGCGCCAGCATGCAGGGACTAGCGAACTCATACGAGCAGTACTTC
TRBJ2-1 | many | TRBV30 | TRBD2 | CAWSVRAGGPNDEQFF | TGTGCCTGGAGTGTAAGAGCGGGAGGGCCAAACGATGAGCAGTTCTTC
TRBJ2-7 | many | TRBV15 | TRBD1 | CAASRDPGQGSYEQYF | TGTGCCGCCAGCAGAGATCCGGGACAGGGGTCCTACGAGCAGTACTTC
TRBJ2-7 | many | TRBV28 | . | CASSSGVVSYEQYF | TGTGCCAGCAGTTCTGGCGTAGTTTCCTACGAGCAGTACTTC
TRBJ2-3 | many | TRBV10-3 | . | CAISPGADTDTQYF | TGTGCCATCAGTCCTGGGGCGGACACAGATACGCAGTATTTT
TRBJ2-5 | many | TRBV18 | TRBD1 | CASSPVFGSGTGQETQYF | TGTGCCAGCTCACCAGTGTTTGGCTCCGGGACAGGGCAAGAGACCCAGTACTTC
TRBJ2-1 | . | TRBV29-1 | TRBD2 | CSVEVAGNDGDEQFF | TGCAGCGTTGAGGTAGCGGGAAATGACGGCGATGAGCAGTTCTTC
TRBJ1-2 | few | TRBV18 | . | CASSIQHNYGYTF | TGTGCCAGCTCGATACAGCATAACTATGGCTACACCTTC
TRBJ1-1 | many | TRBV7-8 | . | CASSLEGIEAFF | TGTGCCAGCAGCTTAGAAGGAATTGAAGCTTTCTTT
TRBJ2-1 | many | TRBV6-2/TRBV6-3 | . | CASSYGPNGNEQFF | TGTGCCAGCAGTTACGGACCCAACGGGAATGAGCAGTTCTTC
TRBJ2-1 | many | TRBV19 | . | CASSTDLWVTYNEQFF | TGTGCCAGTAGTACCGATTTGTGGGTTACCTACAATGAGCAGTTCTTC
TRBJ2-1 | . | TRBV20-1 | . | CSAPGQGLGNEQFF | TGCAGTGCCCCGGGGCAGGGGCTGGGCAATGAGCAGTTCTTC
TRBJ2-1 | many | TRBV20-1 | TRBD2 | CSASPPGTRGDNEQFF | TGCAGTGCTAGCCCTCCCGGGACTAGAGGCGACAATGAGCAGTTCTTC
TRBJ2-1 | many | TRBV7-2 | TRBD2 | CASSLVSGSSGSDNEQFF | TGTGCCAGCAGCTTAGTCAGCGGGTCTAGCGGGAGTGACAATGAGCAGTTCTTC
TRBJ2-5 | many | TRBV28 | . | CARSGRDQETQYF | TGTGCCAGATCCGGCAGGGACCAAGAGACCCAGTACTTC
TRBJ1-1 | . | TRBV29-1 | . | CSVPDRRRTEAFF | TGCAGCGTACCCGACAGGAGGAGGACTGAAGCTTTCTTT
TRBJ2-2 | few | TRBV6-1 | . | CASSGRGTGELFF | TGTGCCAGCTCAGGGCGCGGCACCGGGGAGCTGTTTTTT
TRBJ2-6 | . | TRBV27 | . | CASSLMPLLSGANVLTF | TGTGCCAGCAGTTTAATGCCGCTCCTCTCTGGGGCCAACGTCCTGACTTTC
TRBJ2-7 | . | TRBV5-1 | . | CASSFYWDSDRPLDYEQYF | TGCGCCAGCAGCTTTTATTGGGACTCGGACAGGCCTTTAGACTACGAGCAGTACTTC
TRBJ2-7 | . | TRBV20-1 | TRBD1 | CSSHRGDYEQYF | TGCAGTTCGCACAGGGGGGACTACGAGCAGTACTTC
TRBJ1-3 | many | TRBV18 | . | CASSPGTGNTIYF | TGTGCCAGCTCACCGGGGACTGGAAACACCATATATTTT
TRBJ1-2 | few | TRBV5-6 | . | CASSLTPDGLGYTF | TGTGCCAGCAGCTTAACCCCCGATGGGCTCGGCTACACCTTC
TRBJ1-2 | . | TRBV18 | . | CASSPRRDPNYGYTF | TGTGCCAGCTCACCAAGGAGGGACCCTAACTATGGCTACACCTTC
TRBJ1-2 | many | TRBV7-9 | . | CASSLALREELGYTF | TGTGCCAGCAGCTTAGCGCTTCGGGAGGAGCTTGGCTACACCTTC
TRBJ2-1 | . | TRBV7-2 | . | CASSLTGDPPYNEQFF | TGTGCCAGCAGCTTAACAGGAGACCCCCCCTACAATGAGCAGTTCTTC
TRBJ1-1 | many | TRBV29-1 | TRBD1 | CSVAWDRAAEAFF | TGCAGCGTTGCATGGGACAGGGCCGCTGAAGCTTTCTTT
TRBJ2-3 | . | TRBV20-1 | . | CSASDQNTDTQYF | TGCAGTGCTAGTGACCAAAACACAGATACGCAGTATTTT
TRBJ2-7 | many | TRBV6-2/TRBV6-3 | . | CASSAVGVGYEQYF | TGTGCCAGCAGTGCGGTGGGGGTCGGGTACGAGCAGTACTTC
TRBJ1-5 | many | TRBV19 | . | CASSALGPNSGYYSNQPQHF | TGTGCCAGTAGTGCCCTGGGACCCAACTCCGGCTATTATAGCAATCAGCCCCAGCATTTT